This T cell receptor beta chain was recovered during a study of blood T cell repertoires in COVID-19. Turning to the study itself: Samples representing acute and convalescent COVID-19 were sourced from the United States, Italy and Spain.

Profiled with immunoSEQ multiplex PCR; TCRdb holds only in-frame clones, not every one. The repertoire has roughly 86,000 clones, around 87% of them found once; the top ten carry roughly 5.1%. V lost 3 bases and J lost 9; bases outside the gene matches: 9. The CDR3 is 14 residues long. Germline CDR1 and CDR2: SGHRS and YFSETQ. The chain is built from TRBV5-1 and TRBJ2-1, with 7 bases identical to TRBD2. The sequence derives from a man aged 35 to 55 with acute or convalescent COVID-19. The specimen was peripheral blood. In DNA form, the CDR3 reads TGCGCCAGCAGCTCGAAGGGAGGGATTTTTGAGCAGTTCTTC. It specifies CASSSKGGIFEQFF.